These 9 T cell receptor beta chains originate from one sample sequenced in a study of breast tumors, draining lymph nodes, adjacent tissues. Breast cancer patients provided tissue from their axillary draining lymph nodes. TCRdb re-derived calls from the multiplex PCR reads in MiXCR, one entry per CDR3 protein. Here the sample spans some 170,000 distinct CDR3 sequences, 33% being singletons. Sequenced input: axillary lymph node tissue. These receptor sequences come from a female donor with breast cancer. Some clones in this sample may be carry-over from other donors' samples.

Of note for this clonotype: The junction departs from germline at one end; a sequencing error may be responsible. V is TRBV5-5 and J is TRBJ2-7; D possibly uses TRBD1 or TRBD2 (5 bases each). This CDR3 spans 15 amino acids. The germline gives CDR1 SGHKS, CDR2 YYEKEE (reference sequence). The CDR3 DNA follows: TGCGCCAGCAGCCAAGTGTCCGGGACGAGTGACGAGCAGTACTTC. It codes for CASSQVSGTSDEQYF. The entire variable domain, with the rest obtained from reference TRBV5-5 and TRBJ2-7, is as follows: DAGVTQSPTHLIKTRGQQVTLRCSPISGHKSVSWYQQVLGQGPQFIFQYYEKEERGRGNFPDRFSARQFPNYSSELNVNALLLGDSALYLCASSQVSGTSDEQYFGPGTRLTVT.

V is TRBV6-2 or TRBV6-3 and J is TRBJ2-5; 11 positions match TRBD2. With V trimmed by 6 bases and J by 3 bases, 9 bases remained unmatched. CDR1 and CDR2 from the germline V gene are MNHEY and SVGEGT. The CDR3 is made up of 16 amino acids. The CDR3 here is CASRPLAGAWKETQYF. The CDR3 bases are TGTGCCAGCAGGCCACTAGCGGGAGCATGGAAAGAGACCCAGTACTTC.

This clonotype was picked up many times. The rearrangement uses TRBV7-2 and TRBJ2-1; 7 bases fit TRBD1. Trimming at V came to 3 bases and at J to 4 bases, leaving 6 bases not matched to a gene. Germline V CDR1 and CDR2: SGHTA, FQGNSA. CDR3 length: 15 amino acids. The CDR3 nucleotides are TGTGCCAGCAGCTTGGCCGGGACAGCTTACAATGAGCAGTTCTTC. It specifies CASSLAGTAYNEQFF.

Many counts were recorded for this clonotype. The rearrangement links TRBV6-5 to TRBJ2-7, with a weak D call TRBD2 (7 bases). Trimming removed 2 bases from V and 3 bases from J, with 14 bases in between. Per germline, CDR1 MNHEY and CDR2 SVGAGI. This CDR3 has 15 residues. The CDR3 loop is CASSYGWGGLYEQYF. The CDR3 DNA reads TGTGCCAGCAGTTACGGGTGGGGGGGCCTCTACGAGCAGTACTTC.

Of note for this clonotype: The CDR3 does not end in the conserved phenylalanine or tryptophan, so this is likely a read error. The DNA is left out, because the CDR3 cannot be placed on it with certainty; the CDR3 is given as TCRdb lists it. The genes are TRBV9 and TRBJ1-4; the table's TRBD1 call for D was not verified on the DNA. The CDR3 totals 12 residues, both ends included. The germline gives CDR1 SGDLS, CDR2 YYNGEE. The CDR3 is CASSVGDGGANY.

At least ten counts were recorded for this clonotype. In DNA form, the CDR3 reads TGTGCCAGCAGTCTCACCATGTCCGGGGCTTATGAAGAGACCCAGTACTTC. This sequence encodes CASSLTMSGAYEETQYF. The chain couples TRBV6-5 to TRBJ2-5, with D possibly being TRBD1 or TRBD2 (5 bases each). Trimming stripped 5 bases from V and 3 bases from J, with 22 bases between. This CDR3 comprises 17 residues. CDR1 is MNHEY and CDR2 is SVGAGI in the germline V gene.

Notes on this clonotype: A junction end diverges from the germline sequence, so it may reflect a read error. The rearrangement uses TRBV5-1 and TRBJ2-7; D ambiguous. Germline V gene lookup returns CDR1 SGHRS and CDR2 YFSETQ. The CDR3 is 12 residues long. The CDR3 DNA sequence: TGCGCCAGCAACTTAGACATCTACGAGCACTACTTC. Protein sequence: CASNLDIYEHYF.

The sample holds a few counts of this clonotype. A read error may be the cause here, since a much bigger clone is one base away. The chain joins TRBV4-2 to TRBJ1-2; D might be TRBD1 (5 bases). Germline assignment: CDR1 LGHNA and CDR2 YNFKEQ. V dropped 5 bases and J dropped 3 bases, with 10 bases sitting between them. The CDR3 consists of 13 residues. The CDR3 DNA is TGTGCCAGCAGCAGACTGGGGGACTATGGCTACACCTTC. Encoded protein: CASSRLGDYGYTF.

For this clonotype: A junction end diverges from the germline sequence, so it may reflect a read error. The V and J genes are TRBV4-1 and TRBJ1-1; TRBD1 might be the D (5 bases). The germline V gene encodes CDR1 MGHRA and CDR2 YSYEKL. CDR3 length: 14 residues. CDR3 amino acids: CVSSQGPLSKEASF. CDR3 nucleotide sequence: TGCGTCAGCAGCCAGGGCCCCCTCTCCAAGGAAGCTTCCTTT.